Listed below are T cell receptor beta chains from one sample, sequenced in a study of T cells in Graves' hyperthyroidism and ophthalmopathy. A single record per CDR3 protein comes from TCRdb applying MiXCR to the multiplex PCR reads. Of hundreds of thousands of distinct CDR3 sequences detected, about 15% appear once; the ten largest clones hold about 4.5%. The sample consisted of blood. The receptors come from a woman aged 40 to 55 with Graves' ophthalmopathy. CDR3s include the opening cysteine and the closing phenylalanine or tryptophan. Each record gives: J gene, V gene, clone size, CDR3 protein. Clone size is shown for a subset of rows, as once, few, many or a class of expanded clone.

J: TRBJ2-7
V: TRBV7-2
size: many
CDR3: CASTKGLAGGEQYF

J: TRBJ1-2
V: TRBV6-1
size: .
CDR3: CASSASLSDGYTF

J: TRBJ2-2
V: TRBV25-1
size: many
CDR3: CASSESGLAGDPRVPGELFF

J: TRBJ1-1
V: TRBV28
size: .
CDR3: CAGSGAGGGTAEAFF

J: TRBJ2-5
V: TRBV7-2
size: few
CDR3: CASSPNQRGSQETQYF

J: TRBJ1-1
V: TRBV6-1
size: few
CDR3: CASKILGPGVPEAFF

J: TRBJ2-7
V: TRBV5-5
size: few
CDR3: CASSLGASGSSYEQYF

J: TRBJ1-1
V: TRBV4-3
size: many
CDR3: CASSQAGTGGEAFF

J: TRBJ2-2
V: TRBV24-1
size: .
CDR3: CATSGRRDTGELFF

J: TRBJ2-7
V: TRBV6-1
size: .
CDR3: CASRETGAEQYF

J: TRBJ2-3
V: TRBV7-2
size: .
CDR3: CASSLAQGGRDTQYF

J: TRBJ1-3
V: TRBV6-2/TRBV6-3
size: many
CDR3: CASGKVGNTIYF

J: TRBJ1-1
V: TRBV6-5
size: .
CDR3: CASSWDPGLEAFF

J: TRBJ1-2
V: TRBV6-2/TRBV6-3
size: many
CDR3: CASSRVTPDYGYTF

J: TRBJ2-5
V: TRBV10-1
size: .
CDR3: CASRRPKLAGNEQETQYF

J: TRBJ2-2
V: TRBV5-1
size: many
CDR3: CASSDQQGAGGELFF

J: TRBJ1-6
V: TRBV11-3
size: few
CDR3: CASSLDLDGSPLHF

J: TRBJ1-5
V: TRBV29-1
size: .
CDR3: CSVAGSRGDQPQHF

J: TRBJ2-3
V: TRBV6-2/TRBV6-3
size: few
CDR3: CASSRLWDTQYF

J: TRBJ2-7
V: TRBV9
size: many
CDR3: CASSVSPGDSYEQYF

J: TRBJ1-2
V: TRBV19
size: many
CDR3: CASSKEPANYGYTF

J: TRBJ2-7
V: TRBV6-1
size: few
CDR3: CASIRGDRYYEQYF

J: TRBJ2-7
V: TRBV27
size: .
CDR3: CASSNPVSYEQYF